This is a list of T cell receptor beta chains from one sample in a study of shared clonotypes between healthy human individuals. Sequencing used immunoSEQ multiplex PCR; TCRdb keeps in-frame clones, though not all of them. The sample yields millions of clones, around 93% seen once. Sequenced input: naive CD8+ T cells from PBMCs. The source is a man aged 18 to 29 in good health. Some clones in this sample may be carry-over from other donors' samples. CDR3s include the opening cysteine and the closing phenylalanine or tryptophan. The order of the fields is V gene, D gene, J gene, clone size, CDR3 protein, CDR3 DNA. A D gene is named only where the DNA matches it firmly. Rows give clone size only sometimes, using once, few, many, or a class for an expanded clone.

TRBV19,TRBD2,TRBJ2-2,few,CASSGVWLAGVNTGELFF,TGTGCCAGTAGTGGGGTTTGGCTAGCGGGAGTAAACACCGGGGAGCTGTTTTTT
TRBV6-1,TRBD2,TRBJ2-3,NA,CASSGGLVNPWSTDTQYF,TGTGCCAGCAGTGGTGGACTAGTGAATCCCTGGAGCACAGATACGCAGTATTTT
TRBV29-1,NA,TRBJ2-7,NA,CSVEDLANEQYF,TGCAGCGTTGAAGATTTGGCGAACGAGCAGTACTTC
TRBV5-1,NA,TRBJ2-3,NA,CASSLVASKTDTQYF,TGCGCCAGCAGCTTGGTTGCTTCCAAGACAGATACGCAGTATTTT
TRBV5-1,NA,TRBJ2-7,NA,CASSLGPVRSSYEQYF,TGCGCCAGCAGCTTGGGCCCGGTAAGGAGCTCCTACGAGCAGTACTTC
TRBV11-2,NA,TRBJ2-1,once,CASQLNSVLSEQFF,TGTGCCAGCCAGCTTAATTCTGTGTTGTCTGAGCAGTTCTTC
TRBV7-9,NA,TRBJ2-4,NA,CASSFNDALAKNIQYF,TGTGCCAGCAGCTTCAATGATGCACTAGCCAAAAACATTCAGTACTTC
TRBV10-3,NA,TRBJ2-5,NA,CAISAQGRQETQYF,TGTGCCATCAGCGCTCAGGGAAGACAAGAGACCCAGTACTTC
TRBV27,NA,TRBJ2-2,NA,CASLTWGGTNAGELFF,TGTGCCAGCCTGACGTGGGGCGGGACGAACGCCGGGGAGCTGTTTTTT
TRBV28,TRBD2,TRBJ2-3,NA,CASSQGLAASTDTQYF,TGTGCCAGCAGTCAGGGACTAGCGGCTAGCACAGATACGCAGTATTTT
TRBV4-1,NA,TRBJ1-2,NA,CASSHLQLRDPDGYTF,TGCGCCAGCAGCCACTTACAACTCCGGGACCCGGATGGCTACACCTTC
TRBV28,NA,TRBJ2-7,NA,CASSPLGETYEQYF,TGTGCCAGCAGTCCCCTGGGGGAAACCTACGAGCAGTACTTC
TRBV6-1,NA,TRBJ2-1,NA,CASSDGGGPSYNEQFF,TGTGCCAGCAGTGATGGAGGAGGGCCGTCCTACAATGAGCAGTTCTTC
TRBV7-6,NA,TRBJ2-5,NA,CASSLGGPSTQETQYF,TGTGCCAGCAGCTTGGGCGGACCTTCAACCCAAGAGACCCAGTACTTC
TRBV27,NA,TRBJ2-6,NA,CASPVGTPSMKGANVLTF,TGTGCCAGCCCCGTCGGGACACCTTCTATGAAAGGGGCCAACGTCCTGACTTTC
TRBV19,NA,TRBJ2-7,NA,CASSIGQLYEQYF,TGTGCCAGTAGTATAGGACAGCTTTACGAGCAGTACTTC